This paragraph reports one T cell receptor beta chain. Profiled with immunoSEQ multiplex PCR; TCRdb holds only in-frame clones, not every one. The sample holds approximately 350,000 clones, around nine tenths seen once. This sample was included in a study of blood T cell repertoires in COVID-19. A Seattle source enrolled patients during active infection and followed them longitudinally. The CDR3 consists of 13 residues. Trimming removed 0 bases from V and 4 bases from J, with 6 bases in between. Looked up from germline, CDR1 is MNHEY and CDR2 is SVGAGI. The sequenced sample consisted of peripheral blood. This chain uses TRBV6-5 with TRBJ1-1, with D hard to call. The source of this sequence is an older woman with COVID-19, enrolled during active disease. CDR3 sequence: CASSYSEVTEAFF. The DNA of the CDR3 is TGTGCCAGCAGTTACTCTGAGGTCACTGAAGCTTTCTTT.